This T cell receptor beta chain was recovered during a study of T cell changes during pregnancy in multiple sclerosis. The repertoire was sequenced with immunoSEQ multiplex PCR; TCRdb's copy has only in-frame clones and lacks some. The sample includes around 52,000 clones, about 90% of them seen just once. The CDR3 has 20 residues. This specimen consisted of CD4+ T cells from peripheral blood mononuclear cells, obtained in the second trimester of pregnancy. The rearrangement uses TRBV21-1 and TRBJ2-3; whether TRBD1, the table's D call, matches the DNA was not checked. TRBV21-1 is listed as a pseudogene. This receptor was identified in a female donor with multiple sclerosis, enrolled in a pregnancy study. CDR3 in DNA: TGTGCCAGCAGCAAAAGGGGCGGTGGGACAGGGTTTCCTAGCACAGATACGCAGTATTTT. Translating it yields CASSKRGGGTGFPSTDTQYF.